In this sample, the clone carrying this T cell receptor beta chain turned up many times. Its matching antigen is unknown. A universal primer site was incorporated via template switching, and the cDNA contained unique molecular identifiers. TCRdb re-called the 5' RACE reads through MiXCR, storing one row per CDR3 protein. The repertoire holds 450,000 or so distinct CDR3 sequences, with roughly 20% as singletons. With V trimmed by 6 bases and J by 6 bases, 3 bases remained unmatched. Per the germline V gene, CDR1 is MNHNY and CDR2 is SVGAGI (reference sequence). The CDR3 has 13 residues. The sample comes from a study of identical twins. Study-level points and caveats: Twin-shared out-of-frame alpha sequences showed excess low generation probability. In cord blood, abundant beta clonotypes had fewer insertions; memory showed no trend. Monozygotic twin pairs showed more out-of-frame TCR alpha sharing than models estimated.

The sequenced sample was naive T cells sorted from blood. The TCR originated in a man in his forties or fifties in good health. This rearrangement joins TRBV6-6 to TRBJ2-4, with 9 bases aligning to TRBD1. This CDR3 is CASRGQGGNIQYF. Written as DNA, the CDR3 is TGTGCCAGCAGGGGACAGGGCGGAAACATTCAGTACTTC.